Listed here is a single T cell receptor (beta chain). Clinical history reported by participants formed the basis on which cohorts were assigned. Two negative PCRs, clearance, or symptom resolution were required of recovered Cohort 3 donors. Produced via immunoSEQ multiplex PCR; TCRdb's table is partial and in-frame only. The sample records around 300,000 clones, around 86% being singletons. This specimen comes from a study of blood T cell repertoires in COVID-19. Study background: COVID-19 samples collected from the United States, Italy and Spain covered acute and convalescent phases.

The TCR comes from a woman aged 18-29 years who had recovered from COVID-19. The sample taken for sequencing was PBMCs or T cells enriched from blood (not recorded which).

CDR3 DNA sequence: TGCGCCAGCAGTGAGTCCATCCCGGGACTATCGAACACCGGGGAGCTGTTTTTT. Its translation: CASSESIPGLSNTGELFF. The V and J genes are TRBV10-1 and TRBJ2-2; TRBD2 matches 7 bases. Germline lookup yields CDR1 WNHNN and CDR2 SYGVQD (reference sequence). This CDR3 has 18 amino acids. The trim removed 0 bases at V and 0 bases at J, leaving 7 bases unmatched.